This TCR beta chain was profiled in a study of CD8 T cells in ankylosing spondylitis. Points from the study as a whole: A TCR beta motif made of roughly eight highly homologous variants seemed typical of ankylosing spondylitis blood.

Worth noting for this clonotype: Its antigen is undetermined.

MiXCR was run by TCRdb on the 5' RACE reads, yielding one entry per CDR3 protein. The data contain approximately 540,000 distinct CDR3 sequences, roughly 13% of them singletons. Germline lookup yields CDR1 LGHDT and CDR2 YNNKEL (reference sequence). After removal of 2 bases from V and 3 bases from J, the junction contained 3 bases not matched to a gene. CDR3 length equals 16 residues. The clonotype was recovered from a male donor with ankylosing spondylitis. Specimen: blood, either unsorted or a sorted T cell fraction (not recorded which). This sequence joins TRBV3-1 and TRBJ2-3; 12 nucleotides align to TRBD2. The CDR3 DNA reads as TGTGCCAGCAGCCAACGGGGACTAGCGGGTACAGATACGCAGTATTTT. This translates into CASSQRGLAGTDTQYF.